What follows are 5 T cell receptor beta chains derived from one specimen sequenced in a study of T cell responses to AZD1222 COVID-19 vaccine. Generated by immunoSEQ multiplex PCR, the TCRdb table keeps only in-frame clones and is missing some. The sample shows some 120,000 clones, approximately 90% of them seen only once. The sequencing here drew on peripheral blood, taken on day 0 of AZD1222 vaccination. The receptors stem from an adult in good health.

The V call is TRBV3-1 (or the pseudogene TRBV3-2), the J call TRBJ1-3; D is unresolved. The CDR3 contains 17 residues. Germline values: CDR1 LGHDT, CDR2 YNNKEL (reference sequence). Trimming removed 3 bases at V and 0 bases at J, with 15 bases between. The CDR3 spells CASSHFPWGDSGNTIYF. As DNA, the CDR3 is TGTGCCAGCAGCCACTTTCCGTGGGGAGACTCTGGAAACACCATATATTTT.

The chain employs TRBV9 and TRBJ1-6; D is undetermined. The CDR3 sequence is 14 residues long. Between the trimmed V and J ends, which lost 3 bases and 9 bases, there was a span of 13 bases. Looked up from germline, CDR1 is SGDLS and CDR2 is YYNGEE. CDR3 nucleotide sequence: TGTGCCAGCAGCGCCGGCCCGGGAGGTTCACCCCTCCACTTT. Encoded protein: CASSAGPGGSPLHF.

V and J are TRBV20-1 and TRBJ2-7; D not resolved. The V gene lost 3 bases and the J gene lost 2 bases, with 14 bases spanning the gap. The germline gives CDR1 DFQATT, CDR2 SNEGSKA (reference sequence). The CDR3 extends over 14 amino acids. CDR3 sequence reads: CSASSPAGPYEQYF. The CDR3 DNA reads TGCAGTGCTAGTTCCCCTGCCGGACCCTACGAGCAGTACTTC.

The chain uses TRBV6-5 and TRBJ1-1; the D is unclear. Germline lookup yields CDR1 MNHEY and CDR2 SVGAGI. The CDR3 covers 13 residues. Trimming cost V 5 bases and J 2 bases, with 9 bases left between them. The chain's CDR3 is CASSIGGNTEAFF. In DNA form, the CDR3 reads TGTGCCAGCAGTATCGGAGGAAACACTGAAGCTTTCTTT.

V is TRBV24-1 and J is TRBJ2-3; D might be TRBD2 (5 bases). V dropped 1 base and J dropped 15 bases, with 13 bases sitting between them. CDR1 is KGHDR, CDR2 SFDVKD, per germline. The CDR3 is 12 amino acids. CDR3 nucleotides: TGTGCCACCAGTGATTTAACTAGTAGGGTTTATTTT. It translates to CATSDLTSRVYF.